Reported below is one T cell receptor beta chain. Its antigen is as yet unknown. The sample comes from a study of cytomegalovirus exposure and HLA in healthy donors. Study findings and constraints: Cytomegalovirus-associated TCR beta chains were listed, numbering 150 to 200.

Both 60 Vbeta primers and 13 Jbeta primers went into the PCR. Using immunoSEQ multiplex PCR, the repertoire was profiled, and TCRdb retains in-frame clones only, with some absent. The repertoire has 110,000 to 150,000 clones, about four fifths of them found once; the top ten carry roughly 3.2%. J gave up 5 bases and V 4 bases, and 5 bases lay outside the gene matches. CDR3 size: 14 residues. CDR1 and CDR2 from the germline V gene are SGHRS and YFSETQ. Input material: PBMCs. The receptor comes from a man aged 18-30 years in good health and CMV-seropositive. This rearrangement joins TRBV5-1 to TRBJ2-7; 11 bases agree with TRBD1. The CDR3, as DNA: TGCGCCAGCAGCCATGGACAGGGGGCAGACGAGCAGTACTTC. This translates into CASSHGQGADEQYF.